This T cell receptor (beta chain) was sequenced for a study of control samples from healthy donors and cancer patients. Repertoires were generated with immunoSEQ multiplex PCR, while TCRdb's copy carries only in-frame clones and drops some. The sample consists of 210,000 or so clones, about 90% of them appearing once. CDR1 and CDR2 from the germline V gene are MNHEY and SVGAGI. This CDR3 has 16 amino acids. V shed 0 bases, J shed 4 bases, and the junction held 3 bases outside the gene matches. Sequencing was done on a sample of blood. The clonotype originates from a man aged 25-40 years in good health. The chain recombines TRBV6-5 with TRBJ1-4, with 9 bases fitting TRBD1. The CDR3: CASSYSGQGRNEKLFF. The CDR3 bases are TGTGCCAGCAGTTACTCGGGACAGGGCCGTAATGAAAAACTGTTTTTT.